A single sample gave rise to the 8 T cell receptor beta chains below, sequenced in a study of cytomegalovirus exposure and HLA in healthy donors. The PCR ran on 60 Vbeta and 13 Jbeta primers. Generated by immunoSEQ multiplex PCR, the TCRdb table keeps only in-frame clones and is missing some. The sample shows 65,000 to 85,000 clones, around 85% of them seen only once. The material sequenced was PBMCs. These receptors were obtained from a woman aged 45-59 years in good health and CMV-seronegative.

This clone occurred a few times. This CDR3 is CASSGPGLAGVSGELFF. CDR3 sequence (DNA): TGTGCCAGCAGTGGGCCCGGGCTAGCGGGAGTGTCCGGGGAGCTGTTTTTT. The V gene is TRBV25-1, the J gene TRBJ2-2; 10 bases are a match to TRBD2. After removal of 4 bases from V and 6 bases from J, the junction contained 11 bases not matched to a gene. CDR1 and CDR2 from the germline V gene are MGHDK and SYGVNS. This CDR3 contains 17 residues.

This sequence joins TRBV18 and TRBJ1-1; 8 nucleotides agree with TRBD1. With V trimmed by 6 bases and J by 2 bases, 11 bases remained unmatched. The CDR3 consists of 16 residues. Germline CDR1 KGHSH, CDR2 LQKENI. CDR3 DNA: TGTGCCAGCTCTACCATCGGCGCAGGGGGCAACACTGAAGCTTTCTTT. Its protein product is CASSTIGAGGNTEAFF.

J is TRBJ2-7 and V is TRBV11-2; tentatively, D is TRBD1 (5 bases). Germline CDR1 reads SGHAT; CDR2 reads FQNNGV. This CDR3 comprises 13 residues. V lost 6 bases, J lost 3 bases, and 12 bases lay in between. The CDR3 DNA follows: TGTGCCAGCAGGTCCACAGGATACTACGAGCAGTACGTC. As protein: CASRSTGYYEQYV.

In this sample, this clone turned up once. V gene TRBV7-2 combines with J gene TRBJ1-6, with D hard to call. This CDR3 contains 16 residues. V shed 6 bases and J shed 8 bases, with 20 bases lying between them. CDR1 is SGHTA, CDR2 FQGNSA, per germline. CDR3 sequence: CASRLIERRLHSPLHF. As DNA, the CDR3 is TGTGCCAGCAGATTAATCGAAAGGCGGCTGCATTCACCCCTCCACTTT.

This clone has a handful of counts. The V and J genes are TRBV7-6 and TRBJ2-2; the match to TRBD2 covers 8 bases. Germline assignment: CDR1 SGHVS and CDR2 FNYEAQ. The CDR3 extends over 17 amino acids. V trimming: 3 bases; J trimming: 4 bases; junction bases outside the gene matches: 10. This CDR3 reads CASSLVAGSLLTGELFF. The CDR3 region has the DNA TGTGCCAGCAGCTTGGTAGCGGGGTCCCTTCTCACCGGGGAGCTGTTTTTT.

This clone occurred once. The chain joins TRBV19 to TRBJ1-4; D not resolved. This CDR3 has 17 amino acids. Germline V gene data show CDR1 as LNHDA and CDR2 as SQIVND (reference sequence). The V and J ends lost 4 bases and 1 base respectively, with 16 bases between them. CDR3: CASSTTRSTETNEKLFF. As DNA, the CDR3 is TGTGCCAGTAGTACGACACGTTCAACGGAAACTAATGAAAAACTGTTTTTT. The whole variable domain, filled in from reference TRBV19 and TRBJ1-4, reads DGGITQSPKYLFRKEGQNVTLSCEQNLNHDAMYWYRQDPGQGLRLIYYSQIVNDFQKGDIAEGYSVSREKKESFPLTVTSAQKNPTAFYLCASSTTRSTETNEKLFFGSGTQLSVL.

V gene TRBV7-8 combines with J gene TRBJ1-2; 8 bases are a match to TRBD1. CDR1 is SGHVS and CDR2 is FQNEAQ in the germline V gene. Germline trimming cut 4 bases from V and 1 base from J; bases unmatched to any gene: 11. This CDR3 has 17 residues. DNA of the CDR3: TGTGCCAGCAGCTCCCGGACAGGGAGTCTGGATAACTATGGCTACACCTTC. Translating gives CASSSRTGSLDNYGYTF.

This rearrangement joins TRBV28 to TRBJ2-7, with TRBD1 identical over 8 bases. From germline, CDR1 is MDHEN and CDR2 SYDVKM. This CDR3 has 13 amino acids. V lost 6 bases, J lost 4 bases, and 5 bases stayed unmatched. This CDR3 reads CASSLDRGYEQYF. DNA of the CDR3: TGTGCCAGCAGCCTAGACAGGGGATACGAGCAGTACTTC. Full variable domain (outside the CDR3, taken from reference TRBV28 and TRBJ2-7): DVKVTQSSRYLVKRTGEKVFLECVQDMDHENMFWYRQDPGLGLRLIYFSYDVKMKEKGDIPEGYSVSREKKERFSLILESASTNQTSMYLCASSLDRGYEQYFGPGTRLTVT.